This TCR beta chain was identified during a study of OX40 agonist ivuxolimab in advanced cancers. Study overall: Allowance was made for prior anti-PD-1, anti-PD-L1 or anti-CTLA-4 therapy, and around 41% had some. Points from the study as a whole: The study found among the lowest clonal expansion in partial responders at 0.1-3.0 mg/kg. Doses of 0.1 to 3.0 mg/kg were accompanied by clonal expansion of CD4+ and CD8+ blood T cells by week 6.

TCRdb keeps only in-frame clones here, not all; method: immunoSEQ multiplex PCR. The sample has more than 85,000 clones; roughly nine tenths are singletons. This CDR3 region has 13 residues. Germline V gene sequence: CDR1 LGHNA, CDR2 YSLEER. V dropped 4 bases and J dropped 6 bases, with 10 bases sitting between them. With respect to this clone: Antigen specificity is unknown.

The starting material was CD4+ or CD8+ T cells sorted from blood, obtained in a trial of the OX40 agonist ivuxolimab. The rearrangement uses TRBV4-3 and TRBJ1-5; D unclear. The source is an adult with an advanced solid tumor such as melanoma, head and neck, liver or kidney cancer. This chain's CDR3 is CASSPRVGQPQHF. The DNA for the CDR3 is TGCGCCAGCAGCCCCCGGGTCGGTCAGCCCCAGCATTTT.